This T cell receptor (beta chain) was sequenced for a study of T-cell memory formation after mild COVID-19. General observations from the study: The study detected some responding clones in pre-infection memory, suggesting cross-reactive memory joined.

A note on this clonotype: Its antigen is as yet unknown.

The CDR3 runs to 13 residues. Trimming removed 3 bases at V and 12 bases at J, with 15 bases between. TCRdb ran MiXCR on the 5' RACE reads and lists one entry per CDR3 protein. The sample holds 400,000 or so distinct CDR3 sequences, 21% seen once. The TCR sequence derives from an adult woman who had mild COVID-19 (a few samples of this study predate the infection). Cell type and time point are not known. Sequencing was carried out using PBMCs or a T cell subset sorted from them (not recorded which). The V and J genes are TRBV12-3 or TRBV12-4 and TRBJ2-4; D perhaps matches TRBD1 (5 bases). CDR3 amino acids: CASSFGRVEHQYF. The DNA of the CDR3 is TGTGCCAGCAGTTTTGGCAGGGTCGAGCATCAGTACTTC.